This record looks at one TCR beta chain sequence and its context. Its antigen is not known. The record originates from a study of T cells after yellow fever vaccination. General study findings and limits: The bulk population could contribute abundant contaminating clonotypes to FACS-sorted repertoires.

This CDR3 has 12 amino acids. Trimming cost V 0 bases and J 5 bases, with 2 bases left between them. The germline V gene encodes CDR1 LNHNV and CDR2 YYDKDF (reference sequence). By 5'RACE template switching, TCR cDNA was produced, with a universal primer site and UMIs added in the process. One entry per CDR3 protein, called by TCRdb with MiXCR from the 5' RACE reads. The profile shows fewer than 400,000 distinct CDR3 sequences, 6.2% of them singletons. This receptor was taken from a man between 25 and 39 years old who received the YFV17D yellow fever vaccine. The gene calls are TRBV15 and TRBJ1-5; D unresolved. The input for sequencing was PBMCs, taken 5 days after the yellow fever booster vaccination. CDR3 residues: CATSRDYQPQHF. The CDR3 DNA reads TGTGCCACCAGCAGAGATTATCAGCCCCAGCATTTT.